One sample yielded the 28 T cell receptor beta chains listed below, sequenced in a study of shared clonotypes between healthy human individuals. Only in-frame clones appear in the TCRdb table, and some are missing; sequencing was by immunoSEQ multiplex PCR. Here the sample spans roughly 760,000 clones, 74% being singletons. Sequences were obtained from memory CD4+ T cells sorted from blood. Described subset: CD45RA-negative fraction. The source is a woman in her 30s in good health.

The CDR3 region has the DNA TGTGCCAGTGGGCGAGGACTAGCGGGAGAGGAGCTGTTTTTT. Residues: CASGRGLAGEELFF. V and J are TRBV28 and TRBJ2-2; 13 bases are a match to TRBD2. The CDR3 is 14 residues long. Per the germline V gene, CDR1 is MDHEN and CDR2 is SYDVKM. The V and J ends lost 9 bases and 10 bases, in that order; junction bases with no gene match: 8.

CDR3: CASSPGVRHGYTF. The DNA of the CDR3 is TGTGCCAGCAGTCCAGGTGTACGGCATGGCTACACCTTC. The gene calls are TRBV28 and TRBJ1-2; D unclear. The V and J ends lost 5 bases and 6 bases respectively, with 13 bases between them. The germline gives CDR1 MDHEN, CDR2 SYDVKM. This CDR3 comprises 13 residues.

This rearrangement joins TRBV11-2 to TRBJ2-1, with TRBD2 identical over 15 bases. Germline V CDR1 and CDR2: SGHAT, FQNNGV. This CDR3 is 16 amino acids long. Germline trimming cut 5 bases from V and 9 bases from J; bases unmatched to any gene: 8. This chain's CDR3 is CASSLGPGLAGGEQFF. The CDR3 DNA follows: TGTGCCAGCAGCCTAGGGCCGGGACTAGCGGGAGGTGAGCAGTTCTTC. Full variable domain (remainder filled in from reference TRBV11-2 and TRBJ2-1): EAGVAQSPRYKIIEKRQSVAFWCNPISGHATLYWYQQILGQGPKLLIQFQNNGVVDDSQLPKDRFSAERLKGVDSTLKIQPAKLEDSAVYLCASSLGPGLAGGEQFFGPGTRLTVL.

The chain links TRBV7-2 to TRBJ1-1; D is undetermined. Trimming took off 5 bases at V and 6 bases at J, with 7 bases between the two ends. The CDR3 length is 11 residues. CDR1 is SGHTA and CDR2 is FQGNSA in the germline V gene. The CDR3 region is CASSELAEAFF. CDR3 bases: TGTGCCAGCAGCGAACTAGCTGAAGCTTTCTTT.

This sequence joins TRBV4-1 and TRBJ2-3; possible D gene TRBD1, 5 bases. From germline, CDR1 is MGHRA and CDR2 YSYEKL. Trimming took 0 bases from V and 1 from J, leaving 14 bases between them. This CDR3 is built from 17 residues. The CDR3 sequence: CASSQDIGARGTDTQYF. CDR3 in DNA: TGCGCCAGCAGCCAAGATATCGGCGCCAGGGGCACAGATACGCAGTATTTT.

The rearrangement links TRBV27 to TRBJ1-5; 9 bases match TRBD1. The CDR3 contains 16 residues. Germline V gene lookup returns CDR1 MNHEY and CDR2 SMNVEV (reference sequence). V lost 6 bases, J lost 1 base, and 7 bases stayed unmatched. The CDR3: CASRALGQGSNQPQHF. DNA for the CDR3: TGTGCCAGCAGGGCCCTTGGACAGGGGAGCAATCAGCCCCAGCATTTT.

This clone turned up a few times. The chain has TRBV7-9 and TRBJ2-1; the D gene is possibly TRBD2 (6 bases). CDR1 SEHNR and CDR2 FQNEAQ come from the germline V gene (reference sequence). CDR3 size: 13 residues. Between the trimmed V and J ends, which lost 4 bases and 6 bases, there was a span of 10 bases. Here the CDR3 DNA reads TGTGCCAGCAGCTCGACTAGAACCAATGAGCAGTTCTTC. Protein sequence: CASSSTRTNEQFF. The whole variable domain, remainder taken from reference TRBV7-9 and TRBJ2-1, is DTGVSQNPRHKITKRGQNVTFRCDPISEHNRLYWYRQTLGQGPEFLTYFQNEAQLEKSRLLSDRFSAERPKGSFSTLEIQRTEQGDSAMYLCASSSTRTNEQFFGPGTRLTVL.

V usage is TRBV7-9 and J usage is TRBJ2-7, with 10 bases matching TRBD2. Germline V gives CDR1 SEHNR, CDR2 FQNEAQ (reference sequence). Unmatched junction bases numbered 11, after V lost 5 bases and J lost 1 base. The CDR3 sequence is 17 residues long. The CDR3 region is CASSRNPLAGVSYEQYF. Here the CDR3 DNA reads TGTGCCAGCAGCCGGAACCCCCTAGCGGGGGTATCCTACGAGCAGTACTTC.

The chain joins TRBV2 to TRBJ2-7, with TRBD1 matching over 8 bases. The CDR3 runs 14 residues. Trimming cost V 1 base and J 4 bases; bases outside gene matches: 3. Germline CDR1 reads SNHLY; CDR2 reads FYNNEI. The CDR3 DNA reads as TGTGCCAGCAGTGAAGGCAGGGGGCAATACGAGCAGTACTTC. It yields the protein CASSEGRGQYEQYF.

V is TRBV18 and J is TRBJ1-2, with 7 bases fitting TRBD1. The ends lost 2 bases at V and 2 bases at J; junction bases unmatched: 2. This CDR3 is built from 14 residues. Germline CDR1 is KGHSH and CDR2 is LQKENI. CDR3 nucleotides: TGTGCCAGCTCACCAACACAGGGGAACTATGGCTACACCTTC. The encoded protein is CASSPTQGNYGYTF.

The chain is built from TRBV19 and TRBJ1-4; D unclear. The CDR3 consists of 10 residues. V lost 6 bases and J 6 bases, leaving 2 bases between the germline ends. Germline CDR1 and CDR2: LNHDA and SQIVND (reference sequence). The CDR3 nucleotides read TGTGCCAGTAGGGATGAAAAACTGTTTTTT. Its translation: CASRDEKLFF.

This chain connects TRBV10-3 to TRBJ2-3; D unresolved. Between the trimmed V and J ends, which lost 4 bases and 6 bases, there was a span of 11 bases. CDR3 length: 13 residues. CDR1 and CDR2 (germline): ENHRY, SYGVKD. As DNA, the CDR3 is TGTGCCATCAGTGGCCCGGCTGGGGATACGCAGTATTTT. Encoded protein: CAISGPAGDTQYF.

The rearrangement joins TRBV30 to TRBJ2-7, with TRBD1 identical over 8 bases. V lost 6 bases and J lost 0; bases outside the gene matches: 1. The V gene's germline CDR1 is GTSNPN and CDR2 SVGIG (reference sequence). CDR3 length equals 12 residues. CDR3 region: CACDRGSYEQYF. CDR3 sequence (DNA): TGTGCCTGCGACAGGGGCTCCTACGAGCAGTACTTC.

The V call is TRBV7-3, the J call TRBJ2-1, with TRBD2 matching over 9 bases. Germline-derived CDR1 and CDR2 are SGHTA and FQGTGA. The ends lost 2 bases at V and 7 bases at J; junction bases unmatched: 6. CDR3 length: 15 amino acids. CDR3 bases: TGTGCCAGCAGCTTATACCTAGCGGGAATGAATGAGCAGTTCTTC. Translating it yields CASSLYLAGMNEQFF.

This rearrangement joins TRBV29-1 to TRBJ2-3; D is possibly TRBD2 (5 bases). Germline CDR1 and CDR2: SQVTM and ANQGSEA. This CDR3 has 15 amino acids. Trimming shortened V by 6 bases and J by 2 bases, and 18 bases separated the two germline ends. CDR3 region: CSVSASGYNTDTQYF. The DNA of the CDR3 is TGCAGCGTCTCAGCGTCGGGATATAACACAGATACGCAGTATTTT.

The CDR3 DNA is TGCGCCAGCAGCCCAGCTCAGGGGTCCTATGGCTACACCTTC. Translating it yields CASSPAQGSYGYTF. This chain uses TRBV5-1 with TRBJ1-2, with D maybe TRBD1 (6 bases). V dropped 4 bases and J dropped 4 bases, with 14 bases sitting between them. CDR1 is SGHRS, CDR2 YFSETQ, per germline. There are 14 residues in the CDR3. The whole variable domain, remainder taken from reference TRBV5-1 and TRBJ1-2, is KAGVTQTPRYLIKTRGQQVTLSCSPISGHRSVSWYQQTPGQGLQFLFEYFSETQRNKGNFPGRFSGRQFSNSRSEMNVSTLELGDSALYLCASSPAQGSYGYTFGSGTRLTVV.

This chain uses TRBV7-9 with TRBJ1-1, with D maybe TRBD1 (5 bases). Germline loops: CDR1 SEHNR, CDR2 FQNEAQ (reference sequence). Trimming left V 2 bases short and J 4 bases short, with 11 bases between. CDR3 length: 14 amino acids. The CDR3 DNA reads TGTGCCAGCAGCTTAACGGGGGTACGCACTGAAGCTTTCTTT. Its translation is CASSLTGVRTEAFF.

The V call is TRBV5-1, the J call TRBJ2-5, with D uncertain. The CDR3 sequence is 14 residues long. In germline, CDR1 is SGHRS, CDR2 YFSETQ. Trimming cost V 0 bases and J 5 bases, with 11 bases left between them. CDR3 in amino acids: CASSLATGRETQYF. CDR3 DNA: TGCGCCAGCAGCTTGGCCACGGGTCGGGAGACCCAGTACTTC.

This rearrangement joins TRBV19 to TRBJ2-3; 7 nucleotides align to TRBD2. V was pared by 4 bases and J by 0 bases, with 10 bases of the junction left unmatched. The CDR3 runs 17 residues. Germline CDR1 reads LNHDA; CDR2 reads SQIVND (reference sequence). The CDR3 sequence is CASSSIRPGGSTDTQYF. The CDR3 coding sequence is TGTGCCAGTAGTAGCATTCGGCCGGGAGGCAGCACAGATACGCAGTATTTT.

The chain uses TRBV7-2 and TRBJ2-3; TRBD1 aligns across 11 bases. There are 17 residues in the CDR3. After removal of 5 bases from V and 4 bases from J, the junction contained 11 bases not matched to a gene. Germline loops: CDR1 SGHTA, CDR2 FQGNSA. CDR3 sequence (DNA): TGTGCCAGCAGCGACCGACTGCCGGGACAGGGGGCAGATACGCAGTATTTT. It codes for CASSDRLPGQGADTQYF.

The chain recombines TRBV6-5 with TRBJ2-3; no reliable D call. V lost 2 bases to trimming and J lost 4 bases, with 7 bases between them. The CDR3 consists of 13 residues. The germline V gene encodes CDR1 MNHEY and CDR2 SVGAGI. CDR3 region: CASSYPNSDTQYF. The CDR3 DNA reads as TGTGCCAGCAGTTACCCCAATTCAGATACGCAGTATTTT.

The CDR3 DNA is TGCAGCGCAGACGGAGGAACTTACAATGAGCAGTTCTTC. Protein product: CSADGGTYNEQFF. The chain couples TRBV29-1 to TRBJ2-1; tentatively, D is TRBD2 (5 bases). The CDR3 is 13 amino acids. V gave up 7 bases and J gave up 4 bases, with 14 bases separating them. CDR1 SQVTM and CDR2 ANQGSEA come from the germline V gene.

This clone appeared a single time. The rearrangement joins TRBV19 to TRBJ2-3; D unclear. CDR3 size: 10 residues. V was pared by 7 bases and J by 4 bases, with 3 bases between. Germline V gives CDR1 LNHDA, CDR2 SQIVND (reference sequence). The CDR3 DNA is TGTGCCAGTACCCCAGATACGCAGTATTTT. Residues: CASTPDTQYF.

J is TRBJ2-3 and V is TRBV11-2; D unresolved. Germline lookup yields CDR1 SGHAT and CDR2 FQNNGV. The CDR3 runs 14 residues. Trimming pared 2 bases from V and 2 bases from J, leaving 8 bases between. This CDR3 is CASSLSVNTDTQYF. The CDR3 nucleotides read TGTGCCAGCAGCTTATCGGTGAACACAGATACGCAGTATTTT.

The chain employs TRBV7-9 and TRBJ2-1; 10 bases are shared with TRBD2. Germline CDR1 SEHNR, CDR2 FQNEAQ (reference sequence). The length of the CDR3 is 16 residues. Losses at the gene ends were 1 base for V and 6 bases for J; bases not matched to a gene: 6. As DNA, the CDR3 is TGTGCCAGCAGCTTAGGCCTAGCGGGAGCGCCCAATGAGCAGTTCTTC. It translates to CASSLGLAGAPNEQFF. Full variable domain (outside the CDR3, taken from reference TRBV7-9 and TRBJ2-1): DTGVSQNPRHKITKRGQNVTFRCDPISEHNRLYWYRQTLGQGPEFLTYFQNEAQLEKSRLLSDRFSAERPKGSFSTLEIQRTEQGDSAMYLCASSLGLAGAPNEQFFGPGTRLTVL.

V gene TRBV2 combines with J gene TRBJ1-6; 9 bases agree with TRBD1. Trimming took 2 bases from V and 8 from J; bases not matched to a gene: 4. Per germline, CDR1 SNHLY and CDR2 FYNNEI. This CDR3 is built from 15 residues. The CDR3 sequence is CASSESGQGYSPLHF. CDR3 DNA: TGTGCCAGCAGTGAATCGGGACAGGGATATTCACCCCTCCACTTT.

The genes are TRBV27 and TRBJ1-5; D might be TRBD1 (5 bases). CDR3 size: 16 residues. The germline V gene encodes CDR1 MNHEY and CDR2 SMNVEV (reference sequence). Trimming shortened V by 6 bases and J by 5 bases, and 20 bases separated the two germline ends. The CDR3 sequence: CASRALRDVKDQPQHF. The DNA of the CDR3 is TGTGCCAGCAGAGCCCTCCGGGACGTTAAGGATCAGCCCCAGCATTTT.

In this sample, this clone turned up many times. V and J are TRBV6-5 and TRBJ1-5; D not resolved. V gave up 4 bases and J gave up 6 bases, with 13 bases separating them. Germline CDR1 MNHEY, CDR2 SVGAGI. This CDR3 contains 14 residues. CDR3 protein: CASSSQTAAQPQHF. The CDR3 nucleotides read TGTGCCAGCAGTTCCCAAACAGCGGCTCAGCCCCAGCATTTT.